The T cell receptor (beta chain) described here comes from a study of graft-versus-host responses after intestinal transplantation. Study overall: Induction using anti-thymocyte globulin, followed by tacrolimus and steroids for approximately 3 years, was given to all recipients.

Germline CDR1 SGHAT, CDR2 FQNNGV. The CDR3 sequence is 14 residues long. V gave up 0 bases and J gave up 6 bases, with 9 bases separating them. Regarding the study as a whole: Recipient marrow showed GvH clones, some seen first in ileum or blood. When patients had graft-donor T cell macrochimerism, their allografts held high graft-versus-host to host-versus-graft clonal ratios.

On this clone: Its antigen is unknown.

Repertoires were generated with immunoSEQ multiplex PCR, while TCRdb's copy carries only in-frame clones and drops some. The sample includes over 60,000 clones, roughly 92% seen only once; the top ten take about 6.7%. The chain recombines TRBV11-2 with TRBJ2-1; D possibly corresponds to TRBD2 (5 bases). This specimen consisted of bone marrow, obtained around 720 days after intestinal transplantation. The sequence derives from a human patient who received an intestinal transplant, so some T cells may come from the graft donor. The CDR3 region is CASSLEALGNEQFF. The DNA of the CDR3 is TGTGCCAGCAGCTTAGAGGCACTAGGCAATGAGCAGTTCTTC.